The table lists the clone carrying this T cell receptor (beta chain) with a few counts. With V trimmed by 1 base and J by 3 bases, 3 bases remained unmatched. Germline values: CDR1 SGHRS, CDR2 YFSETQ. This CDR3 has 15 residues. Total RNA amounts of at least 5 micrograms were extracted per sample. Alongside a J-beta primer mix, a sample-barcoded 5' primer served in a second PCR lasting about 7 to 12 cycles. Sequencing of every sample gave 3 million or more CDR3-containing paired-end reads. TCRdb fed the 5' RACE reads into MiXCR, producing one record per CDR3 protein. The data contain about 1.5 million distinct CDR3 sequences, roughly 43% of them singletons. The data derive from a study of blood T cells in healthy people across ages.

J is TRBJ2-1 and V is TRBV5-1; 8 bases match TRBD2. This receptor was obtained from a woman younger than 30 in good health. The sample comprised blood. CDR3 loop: CASSLTAGVYNEQFF. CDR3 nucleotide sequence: TGCGCCAGCAGCTTGACAGCGGGAGTCTACAATGAGCAGTTCTTC.